A selection of T cell receptor beta chains follows, all from one sample in a study of blood T cell repertoires in COVID-19. Here immunoSEQ multiplex PCR was the method, and the copy in TCRdb shows in-frame clones only, minus some. The sample carries about 330,000 clones, roughly 90% recorded once. Input material: peripheral blood. The receptors here all came from a woman between 45 and 65 years old with active or convalescent COVID-19. The CDR3 runs from the conserved cysteine through the conserved F or W. A D gene is named only where the DNA matches it firmly. Rows may omit the clone size; those that give it use once, few, many or a size class.

cdr3_aa cdr3_nt j_call clone_size d_call v_call
CASSSSGGTYNEQFF TGTGCCAGCAGTTCGTCGGGAGGGACCTACAATGAGCAGTTCTTC TRBJ2-1 . TRBD2 TRBV28
CASRLGTANQPQHF TGTGCCAGCAGACTTGGGACAGCCAATCAGCCCCAGCATTTT TRBJ1-5 once TRBD1 TRBV28
CASSLRGLAGETQYF TGTGCCAGCAGCTTAAGGGGACTAGCCGGGGAGACCCAGTACTTC TRBJ2-5 . TRBD2 TRBV7-3
CASSQGSAVFVTEAFF TGTGCCAGCAGCCAAGGAAGTGCGGTGTTTGTCACTGAAGCTTTCTTT TRBJ1-1 . . TRBV3-1/TRBV3-2
CASSYDRNSLYGYTF TGTGCCAGCAGTTACGACAGGAATTCCCTCTATGGCTACACCTTC TRBJ1-2 . . TRBV6-5
CASSPGGISSYGYTF TGTGCCAGCAGCCCAGGAGGAATAAGTAGCTATGGCTACACCTTC TRBJ1-2 once . TRBV4-2
CASALEGNEKLFF TGTGCCAGCGCATTGGAGGGGAATGAAAAACTGTTTTTT TRBJ1-4 . . TRBV28
CASSAISGNTIYF TGTGCCAGCAGTGCAATCTCTGGAAACACCATATATTTT TRBJ1-3 . . TRBV25-1
CASSRTGGDTGELFF TGTGCCAGCAGCCGGACTGGTGGGGACACCGGGGAGCTGTTTTTT TRBJ2-2 . . TRBV7-3
CASSLGQGHFGYTF TGCGCCAGCAGCCTCGGACAGGGACACTTTGGCTACACCTTC TRBJ1-2 . TRBD1 TRBV5-1
CASSIQGEMSPLHF TGTGCCAGCAGCATACAGGGTGAAATGTCACCCCTCCACTTT TRBJ1-6 . . TRBV6-2/TRBV6-3
CASSPGRSGRGTQYF TGTGCCAGTAGCCCCGGGCGTAGCGGCAGAGGGACCCAGTACTTC TRBJ2-5 . . TRBV19
CASGLVQPLRTGRNTEAFF TGTGCTAGTGGTTTGGTACAACCCCTCAGGACAGGCCGGAACACTGAAGCTTTCTTT TRBJ1-1 . TRBD1 TRBV12-5
CASSSGKPSGNTIYF TGTGCCAGCAGTTCCGGGAAACCCTCTGGAAACACCATATATTTT TRBJ1-3 . . TRBV6-6
CASSLLFGQGATEAFF TGTGCCAGCAGTTTACTATTTGGACAGGGGGCCACTGAAGCTTTCTTT TRBJ1-1 . TRBD1 TRBV27
CASSSHPTEVAGNTIYF TGTGCCAGCAGCTCCCATCCCACGGAGGTAGCTGGAAACACCATATATTTT TRBJ1-3 . . TRBV7-9
CASSGQGASTEAFF TGTGCCAGCAGCGGACAGGGGGCGAGCACTGAAGCTTTCTTT TRBJ1-1 . TRBD1 TRBV9
CASSYSGQETQYF TGTGCCAGCAGTTATAGCGGCCAAGAGACCCAGTACTTC TRBJ2-5 . . TRBV12-3/TRBV12-4
CASSLGQGAQPQHF TGTGCCAGCAGCCTGGGACAGGGCGCTCAGCCCCAGCATTTT TRBJ1-5 . TRBD1 TRBV5-8
CASSLERGTEAFF TGTGCCAGCAGCCTAGAGCGGGGGACTGAAGCTTTCTTT TRBJ1-1 . . TRBV7-3
CASRSIQGGTEAFF TGTGCCAGCAGAAGTATACAGGGGGGGACTGAAGCTTTCTTT TRBJ1-1 . TRBD1 TRBV7-2
CATSRDPGLGDEQFF TGTGCCACCAGCAGAGACCCCGGACTAGGTGATGAGCAGTTCTTC TRBJ2-1 once TRBD2 TRBV15
CASSLGGTGGSYEQYF TGTGCCAGCAGCTTAGGAGGGACAGGAGGCTCCTACGAGCAGTACTTC TRBJ2-7 . TRBD1 TRBV7-9
CASSLAGLDGYEQYF TGTGCCAGCAGCTTAGCAGGACTAGACGGCTACGAGCAGTACTTC TRBJ2-7 . TRBD2 TRBV11-1
CATSGTGARTQYF TGTGCCACCAGTGGGACAGGGGCACGGACCCAGTACTTC TRBJ2-5 . TRBD1 TRBV24-1
CASSIESSGRFETQYF TGTGCCAGTAGTATAGAGTCTAGCGGGAGGTTTGAGACCCAGTACTTC TRBJ2-5 . TRBD2 TRBV19
CAWRTGNKANYGYTF TGTGCCTGGAGGACAGGGAATAAAGCTAACTATGGCTACACCTTC TRBJ1-2 once TRBD1 TRBV30
CASSLGLISYNEQFF TGTGCCAGCAGCTTAGGACTAATCTCCTACAATGAGCAGTTCTTC TRBJ2-1 . . TRBV9
CASSPRGLAGGQPTDTQYF TGTGCCAGCTCACCAAGAGGACTAGCGGGGGGGCAACCCACAGATACGCAGTATTTT TRBJ2-3 . TRBD2 TRBV18
CASRHTRTVPNSPLHF TGTGCCAGCAGGCACACCCGGACAGTCCCTAATTCACCCCTCCACTTT TRBJ1-6 . . TRBV28
CASSYSRGGGEKLFF TGTGCCAGCAGTTACTCGAGGGGGGGCGGTGAAAAACTGTTTTTT TRBJ1-4 . . TRBV6-5
CASSLVAGGNEKLFF TGCGCCAGCAGCTTGGTGGCAGGGGGCAATGAAAAACTGTTTTTT TRBJ1-4 . TRBD1 TRBV5-1
CASSHGTDYEQYF TGTGCCAGCAGCCATGGGACAGACTACGAGCAGTACTTC TRBJ2-7 . TRBD1 TRBV7-8
CASSLTQGANEKLFF TGTGCTAGCAGCTTAACTCAGGGGGCTAATGAAAAACTGTTTTTT TRBJ1-4 . TRBD1 TRBV7-7
CASSPRLGQATNYGYTF TGTGCCAGTAGTCCACGGCTCGGACAGGCCACTAACTATGGCTACACCTTC TRBJ1-2 . TRBD1 TRBV19